One and the same sample provided the 26 T cell receptor beta chains below, sequenced in a study of tissue T cells after allogeneic stem cell transplantation (dated by TCRdb to between 2021 and 2022). The method behind the library was the immunoSEQ multiplex PCR assay. Here the immuneACCESS table is served through TCRdb, limited to in-frame sequences with V and J called. Missing clones are a known gap in these copies; in checked studies unresolved V genes cover under half, and the rest lacks a known reason. Within this sample are about 48,000 clones, with roughly 73% of them counted one time only. The top ten clones comprise roughly 0.77% of the sample. Sequences were obtained from sorted cells pooled from one or two spleens. All receptors derive from a pool of C57BL/6 mice in good health.

In this sample, this clone turned up a few times. All gene names here are mouse names. The read terminates 1 residue ahead of where the CDR3 ends, so the germline J gene completes it. The chain combines TRBV20 with TRBJ2-7, with TRBD1 as a possible D gene (6 bases). CDR1 is GFQATS and CDR2 is STVNSAI in the germline V gene. CDR3 size: 11 residues. With 0 bases removed from V and 6 bases from J, the gap between germline ends came to 6 bases. The CDR3 sequence is CGARDRGEQYF. The sequenced part of the CDR3 DNA is TGTGGTGCTAGGGACAGGGGTGAACAGTAC.

Comments on this clone: Germline and genes: mouse. Read data end 1 residue before the CDR3 end; the end is taken from the germline J gene. This chain connects TRBV31 to TRBJ2-3; 11 bases align to TRBD2. The CDR3 totals 16 residues. The V and J ends lost 1 base and 1 base, in that order; junction bases with no gene match: 4. Germline CDR1 is GKSSPN and CDR2 is SITVG. CDR3 sequence reads: CAWSPGLGGRAETLYF. The part of the CDR3 DNA that was read is TGTGCCTGGAGTCCCGGACTGGGGGGCCGTGCAGAAACGCTGTAT.

With respect to this clone: Mouse gene names apply. The CDR3 is cut off 1 residue early in the read; its end comes from the germline J gene. The V gene is TRBV13-1, the J gene TRBJ1-5; 7 bases are a match to TRBD1. Germline trimming cut 5 bases from V and 3 bases from J; bases unmatched to any gene: 8. Germline CDR1 and CDR2: NSHNY and SYGAGN. The CDR3 covers 15 residues. The sequenced CDR3 bases are TGTGCCAGCAGAGACAGGGAGATAGGCAACCAGGCTCCGCTT. This translates into CASRDREIGNQAPL. The whole CDR3 protein is CASRDREIGNQAPLF.

For this clone: Germline and genes here are mouse. Sequencing ends 1 residue short of the CDR3 end; the germline J gene provides the rest. The V call is TRBV29, the J call TRBJ2-3; perhaps TRBD1 as D (5 bases). CDR3 length equals 16 residues. Germline V gives CDR1 MSHET, CDR2 SYDVDS. V lost 0 bases, J lost 0 bases, and 10 bases lay in between. CDR3 loop: CASSLSDRTSAETLYF. The part of the CDR3 DNA that was read is TGTGCTAGCAGTTTATCCGACAGAACTAGTGCAGAAACGCTGTAT.

In regard to this clone: Gene names and germline match the mouse. The sequence runs out 1 residue before the end of the CDR3; the remainder is reconstructed from the germline J gene. The chain couples TRBV31 to TRBJ1-2; a weak D match, TRBD1 (5 bases). The CDR3 has 12 residues. Trimming shortened V by 2 bases and J by 6 bases, and 10 bases separated the two germline ends. In germline, CDR1 is GKSSPN, CDR2 SITVG. The CDR3 DNA, read in part, is TGTGCCTGGAGTTCCGGGGCCCCCGACTACACC. This sequence encodes CAWSSGAPDYT. The full CDR3 is CAWSSGAPDYTF.

Comments on this clone: The genes and germline here are from mouse. Read data end 1 residue before the CDR3 end; the end is taken from the germline J gene. V usage is TRBV14 and J usage is TRBJ2-5; D unclear. Germline CDR1 reads SGHDT; CDR2 reads FRDEAV. With 5 bases removed from V and 0 bases from J, the gap between germline ends came to 7 bases. The CDR3 totals 13 residues. CDR3 DNA (partial): TGTGCCAGCAGCCCTCTTAACCAAGACACCCAGTAC. Translating gives CASSPLNQDTQY. The full CDR3 is CASSPLNQDTQYF.

As for this clone: Genes and germline are mouse. The read terminates 1 residue ahead of where the CDR3 ends, so the germline J gene completes it. V usage is TRBV19 and J usage is TRBJ1-3; TRBD1 aligns across 7 bases. V lost 4 bases, J lost 2 bases, and 0 bases stayed unmatched. Germline CDR1 FNHDT, CDR2 SITEND (reference sequence). There are 13 residues in the CDR3. The CDR3 sequence: CASSQGAGNTLYF. The covered CDR3 bases are TGTGCCAGCAGTCAGGGGGCTGGAAATACGCTCTAT.

Worth noting for this clone: Gene names refer to mouse genes. The CDR3 is cut off 1 residue early in the read; its end comes from the germline J gene. The rearrangement uses TRBV29 and TRBJ2-4, with D perhaps TRBD1 (6 bases). Trimming took off 2 bases at V and 1 base at J, with 13 bases between the two ends. The CDR3 is 16 amino acids. CDR1 and CDR2 (germline): MSHET, SYDVDS. The sequenced part of the CDR3 DNA is TGTGCTAGCAGTTTAAAGTCAGGGGTTGGTCAAAACACCTTGTAC. Translation gives CASSLKSGVGQNTLY. The entire CDR3 protein is CASSLKSGVGQNTLYF.

The table lists this clone with a few counts. Gene names denote mouse genes. Read data end 1 residue before the CDR3 end; the end is taken from the germline J gene. This chain joins TRBV17 and TRBJ2-2; D is possibly TRBD1 (6 bases). Trimming removed 1 base at V and 1 base at J, with 7 bases between. The CDR3 has 15 amino acids. Germline loops: CDR1 MNHDT, CDR2 YYDKIL. The DNA read from the CDR3 is TGTGCTAGCAGTAGAGCCAGGGGAAACACCGGGCAGCTCTAC. Its translation: CASSRARGNTGQLY. The whole CDR3 protein reads CASSRARGNTGQLYF.

With respect to this clone: Each gene name is a mouse one. The sequenced fragment ends 1 residue before the CDR3 boundary, so the rest is inferred from the germline J gene. This rearrangement joins TRBV20 to TRBJ1-1; D is possibly TRBD1 (5 bases). The ends were cut back, 3 bases at V and 0 bases at J, with 8 bases in the middle. Germline lookup yields CDR1 GFQATS and CDR2 STVNSAI. The CDR3 runs 13 residues. The sequenced part of the CDR3 DNA is TGTGGTGCTAGTGGGGCCACAAACACAGAAGTCTTC. Translating gives CGASGATNTEVF. The whole CDR3 reads CGASGATNTEVFF.

A note on this clone: Mouse germline and gene names are used. The observed sequence ends 1 residue before the CDR3 terminus, with the missing tail filled in from the germline J gene. This sequence joins TRBV5 and TRBJ2-3; a possible D gene is TRBD2 (6 bases). V lost 2 bases to trimming and J lost 0 bases, with 9 bases between them. CDR1 is LGHNA and CDR2 is YNLKQL in the germline V gene (reference sequence). This CDR3 contains 15 residues. CDR3 sequence: CASSQPGLSAETLYF. CDR3 DNA (partial): TGTGCCAGCAGCCAACCGGGACTTAGTGCAGAAACGCTGTAT.

A word on this clone: Its ends do not fully match the called genes, so a read error is possible. Mouse gene names and germline throughout. With the read ending 1 residue before the CDR3 end, the germline J gene is used to fill in that end. V and J are TRBV13-3 and TRBJ2-3, with D unclear. The CDR3 length is 12 residues. Germline V CDR1 and CDR2: NNHDY, SYVADS. The CDR3 spells CAGSDSAETLYF. CDR3 bases read: TGTGCCGGCAGTGACAGTGCAGAAACGCTGTAT.

About this clone itself: Mouse gene names apply. Sequencing ends 1 residue short of the CDR3 end; the germline J gene provides the rest. The rearrangement links TRBV13-3 to TRBJ2-4; TRBD2 agrees at 12 bases. Looked up from germline, CDR1 is NNHDY and CDR2 is SYVADS. V shed 3 bases, J shed 0 bases, and the junction held 2 bases outside the gene matches. CDR3 length: 16 residues. The CDR3 bases that were read are TGTGCCAGCAGTGGGACTGGGGGGGGTAGTCAAAACACCTTGTAC. Amino acid sequence: CASSGTGGGSQNTLY. The CDR3 in its entirety is CASSGTGGGSQNTLYF.

About this clone itself: Gene names refer to mouse genes. The CDR3 goes on 1 residue after the read ends, and that part is filled in from the germline J gene. The J gene is TRBJ1-1, the V gene TRBV1, with no clear D. Germline V gene data show CDR1 as NSQYPW and CDR2 as LRSPGD (reference sequence). The CDR3 length is 14 residues. The V end was cut by 1 base, the J end by 3 bases, with 9 bases between. The sequenced part of the CDR3 DNA is TGCACCTGCAGTGCAGTGGGGTCCTACACAGAAGTCTTC. It specifies CTCSAVGSYTEVF. The whole CDR3 sequence reads CTCSAVGSYTEVFF.

On this clone itself: Gene names are the mouse ones. The CDR3 extends 1 residue past the end of the read, so its final part is completed from the germline J gene. The chain is built from TRBV2 and TRBJ2-3; no definite D call. The CDR3 extends over 13 amino acids. Between the trimmed V and J ends, which lost 0 bases and 5 bases, there was a span of 6 bases. Per germline, CDR1 LGHNA and CDR2 YSYQKL. CDR3: CASSQEKGETLYF. The sequenced CDR3 bases are TGTGCCAGCAGCCAAGAGAAGGGAGAAACGCTGTAT.

As regards this clone: The germline and genes are mouse ones. The read terminates 1 residue before the CDR3 end, so the remaining end is supplied by the germline J gene. The chain employs TRBV17 and TRBJ2-2, with D hard to call. The ends were cut back, 1 base at V and 0 bases at J, with 6 bases in the middle. CDR3 length equals 15 residues. Germline CDR1 and CDR2: MNHDT and YYDKIL. CDR3 amino acids: CASSRGPSNTGQLYF. The sequenced CDR3 bases are TGTGCTAGCAGTAGAGGGCCTTCAAACACCGGGCAGCTCTAC. Full variable domain (rest looked up from reference TRBV17 and TRBJ2-2): DTTVKQNPRYKLARVGKPVNLICSQTMNHDTMYWYQKKPNQAPKLLLFYYDKILNREADTFEKFQSSRPNNSFCSLYIGSAGLEYSAMYLCASSRGPSNTGQLYFGEGSKLTVL.

Comment on this clone: Gene names denote mouse genes. The read gets to within 1 residue of the CDR3 end, and the germline J gene fills in the rest. This chain connects TRBV13-1 to TRBJ2-7; D possibly corresponds to TRBD2 (6 bases). With 3 bases removed from V and 2 bases from J, the gap between germline ends came to 12 bases. The CDR3 length is 14 residues. From germline, CDR1 is NSHNY and CDR2 SYGAGN. CDR3 DNA (partial): TGTGCCAGCAGTGGCCGGGACTTCCCCTATGAACAGTAC. Its protein product is CASSGRDFPYEQY. The entire CDR3 is CASSGRDFPYEQYF.

Remarks on this clone: Gene names follow the mouse nomenclature. The CDR3 end is not reached by the read, which stops 1 residue before it; the germline J gene fills it in. This chain uses TRBV13-3 with TRBJ1-1, with D possibly TRBD1 on 5 matching bases. The CDR3 spans 12 residues. V was cut by 2 bases and J by 4 bases, with 6 bases left in between. In germline, CDR1 is NNHDY, CDR2 SYVADS. The part of the CDR3 DNA that was read is TGTGCCAGCAGTGAGCAGGGCACAGAAGTCTTC. Translated, it gives CASSEQGTEVF. The CDR3, in full, reads CASSEQGTEVFF.

For this clone: Here the gene names and germline are mouse. The read terminates 1 residue before the CDR3 end, so the remaining end is supplied by the germline J gene. This chain joins TRBV3 and TRBJ2-4; 11 bases match TRBD2. CDR1 and CDR2 from the germline V gene are SNHLY and FYNGKV (reference sequence). The V and J ends lost 6 bases and 7 bases, in that order; junction bases with no gene match: 3. The CDR3 has 13 amino acids. The CDR3: CASSLTGGDTLYF. The CDR3 DNA, read in part, is TGTGCCAGCAGTCTGACTGGGGGGGACACCTTGTAC.

Concerning this clone: Gene names and germline refer to mouse. Read sequence stops 1 residue before the CDR3 end, and the germline J gene provides the missing end. J is TRBJ2-1 and V is TRBV31, with TRBD2 as a possible D gene (6 bases). V lost 0 bases and J 4 bases, leaving 7 bases between the germline ends. Germline CDR1 is GKSSPN and CDR2 is SITVG. The CDR3 covers 13 residues. The CDR3: CAWSLLGYAEQFF. Incomplete CDR3 DNA: TGTGCCTGGAGTCTCCTGGGGTATGCTGAGCAGTTC. The full variable domain, in which reference TRBV31 and TRBJ2-1 provide the parts outside the CDR3, is AQTIHQWPVAEIKAVGSPLSLGCTIKGKSSPNLYWYWQATGGTLQQLFYSITVGQVESVVQLNLSASRPKDDQFILSTEKLLLSHSGFYLCAWSLLGYAEQFFGPGTRLTVL.

Note on this clone: Here the gene names and germline are mouse. The CDR3 end lies 1 residue beyond the end of the read and is filled in from the germline J gene. The rearrangement uses TRBV5 and TRBJ2-3; the D is unclear. V lost 0 bases and J lost 3, with 13 bases in between. The CDR3 has 16 amino acids. Per germline, CDR1 LGHNA and CDR2 YNLKQL (reference sequence). The CDR3 region is CASSQDRAGGAETLYF. The sequenced CDR3 bases are TGTGCCAGCAGCCAAGATAGGGCTGGTGGGGCAGAAACGCTGTAT.

With regard to this clone: Gene names are mouse gene names. The CDR3 end falls 1 residue outside the read, so it is completed with the germline J gene. The chain is built from TRBV13-3 and TRBJ1-5; D call uncertain. Between the trimmed V and J ends, which lost 5 bases and 1 base, there was a span of 7 bases. CDR3 length: 13 amino acids. The V gene's germline CDR1 is NNHDY and CDR2 SYVADS. CDR3 sequence reads: CASRAGNNQAPLF. The sequenced part of the CDR3 DNA is TGTGCCAGCAGGGCAGGCAACAACCAGGCTCCGCTT.

In this sample, this clone turned up a few times. All gene names here are mouse names. The read terminates 1 residue before the CDR3 end, so the remaining end is supplied by the germline J gene. The chain links TRBV13-2 to TRBJ1-4; 9 nucleotides line up with TRBD1. This CDR3 comprises 15 residues. The germline CDR1 and CDR2 sequences are NNHNN and SYGAGS (reference sequence). Trimming cost V 0 bases and J 5 bases; bases outside gene matches: 2. The CDR3 DNA, read in part, is TGTGCCAGCGGTGATGCACAGGGGGCGAACGAAAGATTATTT. Translating it yields CASGDAQGANERLF. The entire CDR3 protein is CASGDAQGANERLFF.

About this clone: Mouse gene names apply. The read ends 1 residue early relative to the CDR3; the germline J gene fills the gap. The V gene is TRBV13-3, the J gene TRBJ2-1, with a tentative D call TRBD1 (5 bases). The CDR3 runs 12 residues. The V gene's germline CDR1 is NNHDY and CDR2 SYVADS. V dropped 0 bases and J dropped 7 bases, with 5 bases sitting between them. The covered CDR3 bases are TGTGCCAGCAGTGATGGGACAGCTGAGCAGTTC. It encodes CASSDGTAEQF. The full CDR3 protein reads CASSDGTAEQFF.

As concerns this clone: The genes and germline here are from mouse. The read finishes 1 residue shy of the CDR3 end, and the germline J gene is used to complete it. This chain joins TRBV13-2 and TRBJ2-7; tentatively, D is TRBD2 (6 bases). V shed 0 bases and J shed 0 bases, with 7 bases lying between them. Germline-derived CDR1 and CDR2 are NNHNN and SYGAGS (reference sequence). The CDR3 is 14 amino acids. The CDR3 is CASGDDGGSYEQYF. CDR3 DNA (partial): TGTGCCAGCGGTGATGATGGGGGCTCCTATGAACAGTAC.

As to this clone: Here the gene names and germline are mouse. The sequenced fragment ends 1 residue before the CDR3 boundary, so the rest is inferred from the germline J gene. The V call is TRBV29, the J call TRBJ2-5, with a weak D call TRBD2 (5 bases). This CDR3 contains 12 residues. Trimming stripped 5 bases from V and 4 bases from J, with 7 bases between. Germline lookup yields CDR1 MSHET and CDR2 SYDVDS. CDR3 DNA, as far as it was read: TGTGCTAGCAGTCCTGGGAAAGACACCCAGTAC. Its translation is CASSPGKDTQY. The whole CDR3 sequence is CASSPGKDTQYF.